The 30 T cell receptor beta chains below all came from one sample that was sequenced in a study of T cells in Graves' hyperthyroidism and ophthalmopathy. TCR beta CDR3 region amplification was performed from RNA transcripts. RT-PCR in the first round (using the HTBI primer set) targeted the TCR CDR3. TCRdb re-called the multiplex PCR reads through MiXCR, storing one row per CDR3 protein. Among about 320,000 distinct CDR3 sequences, approximately 16% were seen once, and the ten largest hold around a third. The sample taken for sequencing was blood. These receptors were obtained from a young man with Graves' hyperthyroidism.

In its sample, this clonotype was seen many times. The V and J genes are TRBV7-9 and TRBJ1-1; TRBD1 is a possible D gene (6 bases). The CDR3 extends over 12 amino acids. Looked up from germline, CDR1 is SEHNR and CDR2 is FQNEAQ (reference sequence). V was shortened by 5 bases and J by 7 bases, with 11 bases between the two germline ends. In DNA, the CDR3 is TGTGCCAGCAGCCTACGGACAGTTGAAGCTTTCTTT. Its protein product is CASSLRTVEAFF.

This clonotype was counted many times. This chain uses TRBV18 with TRBJ2-3; D might be TRBD1 or TRBD2, each matching 5 bases. Germline V gene sequence: CDR1 KGHSH, CDR2 LQKENI. This CDR3 contains 15 residues. V lost 5 bases and J 1 base, leaving 13 bases between the germline ends. CDR3 bases: TGTGCCAGCTCAAGCGGTTCGACAGGCACAGATACGCAGTATTTT. Translated: CASSSGSTGTDTQYF.

This clonotype was picked up one time. The chain combines TRBV6-1 with TRBJ1-5, with 7 bases fitting TRBD1. This CDR3 comprises 12 residues. Germline V gene data show CDR1 as MNHNS and CDR2 as SASEGT. V shed 6 bases, J shed 6 bases, and the junction held 2 bases outside the gene matches. CDR3 DNA sequence: TGTGCCAGCAGGACAGGGAGTCAGCCCCAGCATTTT. This encodes CASRTGSQPQHF.

There are many counts of this clonotype. The rearrangement joins TRBV5-1 to TRBJ2-1, with 7 bases lining up with TRBD2. After removal of 0 bases from V and 4 bases from J, the junction contained 4 bases not matched to a gene. CDR1 and CDR2 (germline): SGHRS, YFSETQ. This CDR3 has 15 amino acids. CDR3 protein: CASSLVASGYNEQFF. The DNA for the CDR3 is TGCGCCAGCAGCTTGGTGGCTAGCGGTTACAATGAGCAGTTCTTC.

Here the CDR3 reads CASSWGTVGSGYEQYF. The DNA for the CDR3 is TGTGCCAGCAGCTGGGGGACGGTGGGTAGCGGCTACGAGCAGTACTTC. V is TRBV13 and J is TRBJ2-7; possible D gene TRBD2, 6 bases. Trimming cost V 4 bases and J 3 bases, with 19 bases left between them. Germline V lookup: CDR1 PRHDT, CDR2 FYEKMQ (reference sequence). The CDR3 has 16 residues.

This clonotype has a count of ten or more. The chain joins TRBV2 to TRBJ1-5; D may be TRBD1 (6 bases). The CDR3 spans 12 residues. Germline CDR1 SNHLY, CDR2 FYNNEI. The V and J ends lost 7 bases and 7 bases respectively, with 11 bases between them. The chain's CDR3 is CASNWGRQPQHF. CDR3 DNA: TGTGCCAGCAATTGGGGGCGGCAGCCCCAGCATTTT.

This clonotype was picked up many times. The chain joins TRBV7-2 to TRBJ2-1; D remains ambiguous. The CDR3 has 17 residues. Trimming removed 4 bases from V and 4 bases from J, with 20 bases in between. From germline, CDR1 is SGHTA and CDR2 FQGNSA. The CDR3 protein is CASSSINLRSQYNEQFF. The CDR3 DNA follows: TGTGCCAGCAGCTCAATTAATCTTAGGTCCCAGTACAATGAGCAGTTCTTC.

The rearrangement uses TRBV10-2 and TRBJ1-4; D remains unclear. This CDR3 has 13 amino acids. V lost 6 bases and J 5 bases, leaving 10 bases between the germline ends. CDR1 is WSHSY and CDR2 is SAAADI in the germline V gene. The CDR3 coding sequence is TGCGCCAGCAGGGACGGTCCAAATGAAAAACTGTTTTTT. The encoded protein is CASRDGPNEKLFF.

The table lists this clonotype with many counts. V usage is TRBV12-3 or TRBV12-4 and J usage is TRBJ2-3; D uncertain. V was trimmed by 5 bases and J by 2 bases, leaving 11 bases between them. CDR3 length: 14 amino acids. CDR3: CASSGFVATDTQYF. CDR3 nucleotides: TGTGCCAGCAGTGGGTTTGTTGCCACAGATACGCAGTATTTT.

This clonotype was counted at least ten times. This chain links TRBV11-2 with TRBJ1-1; the D is unclear. Per the germline V gene, CDR1 is SGHAT and CDR2 is FQNNGV. CDR3 length: 16 amino acids. Trimming took off 1 base at V and 4 bases at J, with 16 bases between the two ends. The DNA for the CDR3 is TGTGCCAGCAGCTTAGTATTCCGCCGGGGTGGCACTGAAGCTTTCTTT. Translated, it gives CASSLVFRRGGTEAFF.

This clonotype was seen repeatedly, ten times or more. The J gene is TRBJ2-2, the V gene TRBV12-3 or TRBV12-4, with TRBD1 as a possible D gene (5 bases). Trimming removed 0 bases at V and 1 base at J, with 21 bases between. The CDR3 extends over 20 amino acids. The CDR3 sequence is CASSLAARFGTGGNTGELFF. The CDR3 DNA follows: TGTGCCAGCAGTTTAGCAGCTCGGTTTGGCACAGGTGGGAACACCGGGGAGCTGTTTTTT.

This clonotype was seen ten or more times. The chain employs TRBV28 and TRBJ2-2; the D gene is possibly TRBD1 (5 bases). Germline V gene sequence: CDR1 MDHEN, CDR2 SYDVKM. V was shortened by 5 bases and J by 3 bases, with 10 bases between the two germline ends. This CDR3 is 14 amino acids long. The CDR3, as DNA: TGTGCCAGCAGTGGGGCCCCGGACACCGGGGAGCTGTTTTTT. The encoded protein is CASSGAPDTGELFF. Full variable domain (remainder filled in from reference TRBV28 and TRBJ2-2): DVKVTQSSRYLVKRTGEKVFLECVQDMDHENMFWYRQDPGLGLRLIYFSYDVKMKEKGDIPEGYSVSREKKERFSLILESASTNQTSMYLCASSGAPDTGELFFGEGSRLTVL.

This clonotype was counted many times. The rearrangement uses TRBV7-3 and TRBJ2-3, with 8 bases identical to TRBD2. Per the germline V gene, CDR1 is SGHTA and CDR2 is FQGTGA. The CDR3 runs to 20 residues. J was trimmed by 1 base and V by 4 bases; bases with no gene match: 19. The CDR3 DNA sequence: TGTGCCAGCAGCTCGTTAGCAAGCGGGAGCGGCACCTGGGGCACAGATACGCAGTATTTT. Translated: CASSSLASGSGTWGTDTQYF.

This clonotype was seen many times. J is TRBJ1-5 and V is TRBV13; D is uncertain. CDR3 length: 14 residues. Germline V gene sequence: CDR1 PRHDT, CDR2 FYEKMQ (reference sequence). Trimming cost V 0 bases and J 5 bases, with 8 bases left between them. CDR3 residues: CASSLGQWDQPQHF. The CDR3 nucleotides are TGTGCCAGCAGCTTAGGCCAGTGGGATCAGCCCCAGCATTTT. The whole variable domain, filled in from reference TRBV13 and TRBJ1-5, reads AAGVIQSPRHLIKEKRETATLKCYPIPRHDTVYWYQQGPGQDPQFLISFYEKMQSDKGSIPDRFSAQQFSDYHSELNMSSLELGDSALYFCASSLGQWDQPQHFGDGTRLSIL.

This clonotype showed up many times. The genes are TRBV2 and TRBJ1-5, with 8 bases lining up with TRBD1. After removal of 1 base from V and 6 bases from J, the junction contained 5 bases not matched to a gene. From germline, CDR1 is SNHLY and CDR2 FYNNEI. This CDR3 has 15 residues. CDR3 protein: CASSEEGRGRQPQHF. CDR3 in DNA: TGTGCCAGCAGTGAAGAAGGCAGGGGGCGTCAGCCCCAGCATTTT.

The chain carries TRBV20-1 and TRBJ2-3; either TRBD1 or TRBD2 may supply D (6 bases each). The length of the CDR3 is 15 residues. Trimming took off 3 bases at V and 3 bases at J, with 16 bases between the two ends. Germline CDR1 and CDR2: DFQATT and SNEGSKA (reference sequence). In DNA form, the CDR3 reads TGCAGTGCTAGGGAGGAGGGGGAGAGGACAGATACGCAGTATTTT. Translation gives CSAREEGERTDTQYF.

In its sample, this clonotype was seen a few times. V gene TRBV5-8 combines with J gene TRBJ2-5, with a tentative D call TRBD1 (6 bases). Germline V lookup: CDR1 SGHTS, CDR2 YDEGEE. This CDR3 has 14 residues. Trimming took 4 bases from V and 4 from J, leaving 14 bases between them. DNA of the CDR3: TGTGCCAGCAGCACCCCCGAAGGGGGAGAGACCCAGTACTTC. Translating gives CASSTPEGGETQYF. Full variable domain (missing parts from reference TRBV5-8 and TRBJ2-5): EAGVTQSPTHLIKTRGQQATLRCSPISGHTSVYWYQQALGLGLQFLLWYDEGEERNRGNFPPRFSGRQFPNYSSELNVNALELEDSALYLCASSTPEGGETQYFGPGTRLLVL.

The sample holds a few counts of this clonotype. The CDR3 loop reads CASSFGWGRYGYTF. The DNA of the CDR3 is TGTGCCAGCAGCTTTGGGTGGGGGAGATATGGCTACACCTTC. The chain carries TRBV11-2 and TRBJ1-2; a possible D gene is TRBD1 (5 bases). CDR3 length: 14 amino acids. V was shortened by 3 bases and J by 5 bases, with 13 bases between the two germline ends. Germline CDR1 and CDR2: SGHAT and FQNNGV.

The V call is TRBV20-1, the J call TRBJ1-1; D remains ambiguous. Germline CDR1 is DFQATT and CDR2 is SNEGSKA (reference sequence). Trimming took 0 bases from V and 8 from J, leaving 16 bases between them. The CDR3 extends over 14 amino acids. This chain's CDR3 is CSARDNKGILEAFF. For the CDR3, the DNA is TGCAGTGCTAGAGATAACAAGGGAATTTTAGAAGCTTTCTTT.

This clonotype was seen many times. The rearrangement links TRBV11-2 to TRBJ2-1; 8 nucleotides line up with TRBD2. This CDR3 is built from 13 residues. From germline, CDR1 is SGHAT and CDR2 FQNNGV. Trimming took 5 bases from V and 7 from J; bases not matched to a gene: 4. In nucleotides, the CDR3 is TGTGCCAGCAGCCCCGGGACTAGGAATGAGCAGTTCTTC. This translates into CASSPGTRNEQFF.

This clonotype was observed a few times. The chain combines TRBV7-6 with TRBJ2-2; D perhaps matches TRBD2 (6 bases). CDR1 SGHVS and CDR2 FNYEAQ come from the germline V gene. This CDR3 region has 13 residues. Trimming left V 5 bases short and J 7 bases short, with 11 bases between. The DNA of the CDR3 is TGTGCCAGCAGCAAACCTAGCGACGGGGAGCTGTTTTTT. Translated: CASSKPSDGELFF.

The V call is TRBV6-1, the J call TRBJ2-7, with 7 bases matching TRBD1. This CDR3 is built from 13 residues. Germline V lookup: CDR1 MNHNS, CDR2 SASEGT. The trim removed 2 bases at V and 7 bases at J, leaving 5 bases unmatched. The CDR3 DNA is TGTGCCAGCAGTGAAAACAGGGGCAGGGAGCAGTACTTC. Translation gives CASSENRGREQYF.

A few counts support this clonotype. The chain carries TRBV2 and TRBJ1-5; perhaps TRBD1 as D (6 bases). The germline gives CDR1 SNHLY, CDR2 FYNNEI. V was clipped by 8 bases and J by 9 bases, with 14 bases between them. This CDR3 is 12 amino acids long. In DNA form, the CDR3 reads TGTGCCAGCGGACAGACCGATGGGCCCCAGCATTTT. Translating it yields CASGQTDGPQHF. Full variable domain (rest looked up from reference TRBV2 and TRBJ1-5): EPEVTQTPSHQVTQMGQEVILRCVPISNHLYFYWYRQILGQKVEFLVSFYNNEISEKSEIFDDQFSVERPDGSNFTLKIRSTKLEDSAMYFCASGQTDGPQHFGDGTRLSIL.

This chain links TRBV10-1 with TRBJ2-7; possibly TRBD2 for D (5 bases). Germline lookup yields CDR1 WNHNN and CDR2 SYGVQD (reference sequence). This CDR3 contains 13 residues. Trimming removed 5 bases from V and 7 bases from J, with 15 bases in between. CDR3 residues: CASSQVLTGEQYF. CDR3 DNA sequence: TGCGCCAGCAGTCAGGTACTAACGGGGGAGCAGTACTTC.

The chain is built from TRBV6-1 and TRBJ2-7; perhaps D is TRBD1 or TRBD2 (5 bases each). The V gene's germline CDR1 is MNHNS and CDR2 SASEGT. This CDR3 is built from 13 residues. V lost 1 base and J 2 bases, leaving 6 bases between the germline ends. The CDR3 DNA sequence: TGTGCCAGCAGTGAAGGGGACCCCTACGAGCAGTACTTC. Its protein is CASSEGDPYEQYF.

This clonotype was seen a handful of times. At one of its ends the junction is not consistent with the germline gene, which may arise from a read error. The chain carries TRBV20-1 and TRBJ2-7, with a tentative D call TRBD2 (5 bases). Germline assignment: CDR1 DFQATT and CDR2 SNEGSKA (reference sequence). CDR3 length: 15 amino acids. CDR3 protein: CSTRDPLVAQNEQYF. CDR3 DNA sequence: TGCAGTACTAGGGATCCTCTGGTAGCGCAAAACGAGCAGTACTTC.

This clonotype was recorded at least ten times. In DNA, the CDR3 is TGTGCCAGCAGCCAGGGAGGCCGCGGCGAGCAGTACTTC. Translation: CASSQGGRGEQYF. The chain uses TRBV3-1 and TRBJ2-7; a possible D gene is TRBD2 (6 bases). The CDR3 length is 13 residues. Trimming cost V 3 bases and J 6 bases, with 12 bases left between them. The germline CDR1 and CDR2 sequences are LGHDT and YNNKEL (reference sequence).

This clonotype was seen only a few times. This rearrangement joins TRBV2 to TRBJ1-1; a possible D gene is TRBD1 (6 bases). V was cut by 10 bases and J by 1 base, with 22 bases left in between. The CDR3 spans 16 residues. The germline V gene encodes CDR1 SNHLY and CDR2 FYNNEI. The DNA of the CDR3 is TGTGCCACCCCGGGAAGGGGGAGTCCAAAGAACACTGAAGCTTTCTTT. As protein: CATPGRGSPKNTEAFF.

This clonotype was seen more than once but under ten times. The V call is TRBV19, the J call TRBJ2-3; 11 nucleotides agree with TRBD2. Germline V gene sequence: CDR1 LNHDA, CDR2 SQIVND (reference sequence). Trimming cost V 11 bases and J 2 bases; bases outside gene matches: 15. This CDR3 region has 17 residues. The CDR3 here is CAFRVGLAGHHTDTQYF. The CDR3 DNA sequence: TGTGCCTTTAGGGTCGGACTAGCGGGCCACCACACAGATACGCAGTATTTT. The full variable domain, with the rest looked up from reference TRBV19 and TRBJ2-3, is DGGITQSPKYLFRKEGQNVTLSCEQNLNHDAMYWYRQDPGQGLRLIYYSQIVNDFQKGDIAEGYSVSREKKESFPLTVTSAQKNPTAFYLCAFRVGLAGHHTDTQYFGPGTRLTVL.

This chain connects TRBV27 to TRBJ2-1; D might be TRBD1 (9 bases). CDR1 is MNHEY, CDR2 SMNVEV, per germline (reference sequence). The CDR3 runs 17 residues. The V end was cut by 3 bases, the J end by 4 bases, with 19 bases between. Here the CDR3 reads CASSFPSGGTGYNEQFF. In nucleotides, the CDR3 is TGTGCCAGCAGTTTTCCATCGGGGGGGACAGGGTACAATGAGCAGTTCTTC.